These T cell receptor beta chains were read from a single sample in a study of blood T cell repertoires in COVID-19. TCRdb keeps only in-frame clones here, not all; method: immunoSEQ multiplex PCR. Here the sample spans 15,000 to 20,000 clones, approximately 93% being singletons. Sequencing used peripheral blood. All receptors come from a woman aged 50 to 60 with active COVID-19. Each CDR3 is given with its conserved first and last residue.

TRBV30 | CAWSLTGGPYNSPLHF
TRBV9 | CASSFMPRDSFSGANVLTF
TRBV24-1 | CATTRNVRDRAAEQYF
TRBV5-1 | CASSLVGAGVLNTEAFF
TRBV28 | CASSLVGHPSNSPLHF
TRBV7-9 | CASSSSPSDRRSYNEQFF
TRBV30 | CAWSAGGVNTEAFF
TRBV30 | CAWSVVMGGETQYF
TRBV4-1 | CASSQASGESYEQYF
TRBV10-1 | CASSEAGEAYNEQFF
TRBV5-1 | CASSSDGQGAYEQYF
TRBV3-1/TRBV3-2 | CASSCAGVLYEQYF
TRBV3-1/TRBV3-2 | CASSHQGNEQYF
TRBV5-4 | CASSLVGGNEQFF
TRBV5-1 | CASSWLAGGSDTQYF
TRBV28 | CASSSPGTGSYEQYF
TRBV5-6 | CASRYRGQETQYF
TRBV28 | CASSNSYGYTF
TRBV5-4 | CASSFWGQGANGYTF
TRBV19 | CASTPWASGRSSYNEQFF
TRBV4-1 | CASSQEDREGTEAFF
TRBV5-1 | CASGPGDSGNTIYF
TRBV29-1 | CSAAGFSTEAFF
TRBV7-8 | CASSQAGGATGELFF